This TCR beta chain was found in a study of OX40 agonist ivuxolimab in advanced cancers. Here immunoSEQ multiplex PCR was the method, and the copy in TCRdb shows in-frame clones only, minus some. The profile shows about 73,000 clones, approximately 92% of them singletons. Overall study findings and caveats: No determination was made of the antigen specificity of the expanded peripheral T cells. Both blood CD4+ and CD8+ T cells showed clonal growth by week 6 at 0.1 to 3.0 mg/kg.

Worth noting for this clone: The antigen remains unidentified.

The CDR3 contains 16 residues. Germline-derived CDR1 and CDR2 are SGHDT and YYEEEE. Trimming stripped 4 bases from V and 4 bases from J, with 18 bases between. Sample: CD4+ or CD8+ T cells sorted from blood, taken in a trial of the OX40 agonist ivuxolimab. The chain has TRBV5-6 and TRBJ2-1, with TRBD2 as a possible D gene (5 bases). This receptor was obtained from an adult with an advanced solid tumor such as melanoma, head and neck, liver or kidney cancer. CDR3 in DNA: TGTGCCAGCAGCGAAGCCGGGGTCCCGCCTTACAATGAGCAGTTCTTC. It encodes CASSEAGVPPYNEQFF.